These 8 T cell receptor beta chains were sequenced from one sample in a study of T cells in Graves' hyperthyroidism and ophthalmopathy. TCR beta CDR3 region amplification was performed from RNA transcripts. Initially, a first-round RT-PCR of the TCR CDR3 employed the HTBI primer set. TCRdb fed the multiplex PCR reads into MiXCR, producing one record per CDR3 protein. Found here are hundreds of thousands of distinct CDR3 sequences, approximately 14% of them singletons; the top ten hold about a quarter. The specimen was blood. The receptors stem from a woman in her late teens or twenties with Graves' hyperthyroidism that later progressed to Graves' ophthalmopathy.

This clonotype occurred a few times. The chain combines TRBV15 with TRBJ1-5; D is unresolved. CDR3 length equals 20 residues. V shed 3 bases and J shed 2 bases, with 26 bases lying between them. Per the germline V gene, CDR1 is LNHNV and CDR2 is YYDKDF (reference sequence). The CDR3 region has the DNA TGTGCCACCAGCAGTCCCTTAGCGGGAAAGATTATGGAGGGCAATCAGCCCCAGCATTTT. This translates into CATSSPLAGKIMEGNQPQHF.

J is TRBJ1-2 and V is TRBV14, with a tentative D call TRBD1 (5 bases). This CDR3 comprises 14 residues. Germline loops: CDR1 SGHDN, CDR2 FVKESK. The ends were cut back, 4 bases at V and 8 bases at J, with 17 bases in the middle. This chain's CDR3 is CASSPRQEGTGYTF. The CDR3 coding sequence is TGTGCCAGCAGCCCCCGGCAGGAAGGGACCGGCTACACCTTC.

This clonotype has just a few counts. This chain joins TRBV24-1 and TRBJ2-1; D is perhaps TRBD2 (6 bases). Germline V lookup: CDR1 KGHDR, CDR2 SFDVKD. Trimming cost V 9 bases and J 0 bases, with 32 bases left between them. The CDR3 totals 21 residues. The CDR3 DNA reads TGTGCCACCGGCGGAACCCCGGACTACACCAAAGCGGTCAGCTCCTACAATGAGCAGTTCTTC. Protein: CATGGTPDYTKAVSSYNEQFF.

The chain joins TRBV27 to TRBJ2-7, with TRBD1 matching 9 bases. There are 13 residues in the CDR3. Trimming at V came to 5 bases and at J to 5 bases, leaving 4 bases not matched to a gene. Per germline, CDR1 MNHEY and CDR2 SMNVEV (reference sequence). CDR3 amino acids: CASSDRTGDEQYF. In DNA, the CDR3 is TGTGCCAGCAGTGATCGGACAGGGGACGAGCAGTACTTC.

The sample holds many counts of this clonotype. The chain couples TRBV7-2 to TRBJ2-7; no clear D gene. V shed 1 base and J shed 1 base, with 8 bases lying between them. The CDR3 covers 14 residues. Germline loops: CDR1 SGHTA, CDR2 FQGNSA. CDR3 DNA: TGTGCCAGCAGCTTAGGCCTTACATCCTACGAGCAGTACTTC. Amino acid sequence: CASSLGLTSYEQYF.

J is TRBJ2-7 and V is TRBV30; the match to TRBD1 covers 7 bases. V trimming: 1 base; J trimming: 3 bases; junction bases outside the gene matches: 3. The CDR3 extends over 13 amino acids. Germline lookup yields CDR1 GTSNPN and CDR2 SVGIG (reference sequence). CDR3 protein: CAWSGRQGYEQYF. In DNA form, the CDR3 reads TGTGCCTGGAGTGGGAGACAGGGCTACGAGCAGTACTTC.

The chain uses TRBV5-4 and TRBJ2-7; D is possibly TRBD2 (6 bases). There are 15 residues in the CDR3. Germline-derived CDR1 and CDR2 are SGHNT and YYREEE (reference sequence). V was pared by 0 bases and J by 2 bases, with 12 bases between. The CDR3 is CASSLDGTGAYEQYF. The CDR3 bases are TGTGCCAGCAGCTTGGACGGGACGGGAGCCTACGAGCAGTACTTC.

This clonotype came up a few times. This chain connects TRBV6-5 to TRBJ1-3; D not resolved. This CDR3 contains 16 residues. V was cut by 0 bases and J by 0 bases, with 9 bases left in between. Germline CDR1 and CDR2: MNHEY and SVGAGI. The CDR3 DNA reads as TGTGCCAGCAGTTACTCAGACGGAAGCTCTGGAAACACCATATATTTT. Translated: CASSYSDGSSGNTIYF.